This T cell receptor beta chain was sequenced for a study of blood T cell repertoires in COVID-19. Overall study: There were acute and convalescent COVID-19 samples, and they came from the United States, Italy and Spain. T cells, B-cell-depleted T cells, or PBMCs supplied cDNA or gDNA.

This table comes from immunoSEQ multiplex PCR, and its TCRdb copy is limited to in-frame clones, with some not included. The sample holds 200,000 to 300,000 clones, around 88% seen once. Those who participated ranged in age from roughly 18 to 89 years and resided in about two dozen US areas. Participant-reported clinical history was the basis for cohort assignment. V lost 5 bases, J lost 2 bases, and 13 bases lay in between. Germline assignment: CDR1 SEHNR and CDR2 FQNEAQ (reference sequence). The CDR3 covers 14 residues. The TCR originated in a woman aged 40 to 50 with acute COVID-19. Sequencing input: PBMCs or T cells enriched from blood (not recorded which). The chain carries TRBV7-9 and TRBJ2-7, with no clear D. CDR3 sequence reads: CASSPGLLPYEQYF. CDR3 DNA sequence: TGTGCCAGCAGCCCCGGTCTCCTTCCCTACGAGCAGTACTTC.